This T cell receptor beta chain was profiled in a study of T cell responses to AZD1222 COVID-19 vaccine. V lost 0 bases to trimming and J lost 4 bases, with 16 bases between them. Per germline, CDR1 LGHNT and CDR2 FRNRAP. CDR3 length: 17 residues. Assay: immunoSEQ multiplex PCR; the TCRdb copy retains only in-frame clones and omits some. The data show approximately 150,000 clones, about nine tenths seen once. This TCR was sampled from an adult in good health. The input for sequencing was peripheral blood, taken on day 0 of AZD1222 vaccination. The J gene is TRBJ2-1, the V gene TRBV12-5; D ambiguous. In DNA form, the CDR3 reads TGTGCTAGTGGTTTGGTAGTTTCTAACCCCCCATACAATGAGCAGTTCTTC. Residues: CASGLVVSNPPYNEQFF. Variable domain in full (rest from reference TRBV12-5 and TRBJ2-1): DARVTQTPRHKVTEMGQEVTMRCQPILGHNTVFWYRQTMMQGLELLAYFRNRAPLDDSGMPKDRFSAEMPDATLATLKIQPSEPRDSAVYFCASGLVVSNPPYNEQFFGPGTRLTVL.